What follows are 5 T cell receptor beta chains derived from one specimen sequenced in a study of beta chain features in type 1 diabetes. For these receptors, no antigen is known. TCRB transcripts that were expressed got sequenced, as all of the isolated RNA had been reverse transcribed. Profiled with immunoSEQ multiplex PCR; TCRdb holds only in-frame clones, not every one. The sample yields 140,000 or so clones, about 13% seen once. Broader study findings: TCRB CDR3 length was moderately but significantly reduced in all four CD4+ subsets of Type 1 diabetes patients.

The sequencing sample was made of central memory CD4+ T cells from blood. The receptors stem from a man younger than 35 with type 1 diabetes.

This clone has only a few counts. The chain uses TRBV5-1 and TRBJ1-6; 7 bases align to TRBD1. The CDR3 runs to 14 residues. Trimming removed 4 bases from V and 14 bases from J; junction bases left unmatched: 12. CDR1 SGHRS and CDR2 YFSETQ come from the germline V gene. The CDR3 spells CASSPGDSTSALHF. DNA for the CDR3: TGCGCCAGCAGCCCCGGGGACAGCACTTCTGCCCTCCACTTT. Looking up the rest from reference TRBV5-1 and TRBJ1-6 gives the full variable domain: KAGVTQTPRYLIKTRGQQVTLSCSPISGHRSVSWYQQTPGQGLQFLFEYFSETQRNKGNFPGRFSGRQFSNSRSEMNVSTLELGDSALYLCASSPGDSTSALHFGNGTRLTVT.

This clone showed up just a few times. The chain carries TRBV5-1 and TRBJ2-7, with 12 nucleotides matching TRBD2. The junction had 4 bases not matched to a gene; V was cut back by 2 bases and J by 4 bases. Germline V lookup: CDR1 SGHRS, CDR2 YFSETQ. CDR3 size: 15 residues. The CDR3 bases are TGCGCCAGCAGCTTCGGAGGACTAGCGGGGTACGAGCAGTACTTC. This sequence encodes CASSFGGLAGYEQYF.

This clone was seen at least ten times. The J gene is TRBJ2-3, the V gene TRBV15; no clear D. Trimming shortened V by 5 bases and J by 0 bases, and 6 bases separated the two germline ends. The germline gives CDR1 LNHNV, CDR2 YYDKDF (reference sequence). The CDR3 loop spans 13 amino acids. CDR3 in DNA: TGTGCCACCAGCGCCGGGAGCACAGATACGCAGTATTTT. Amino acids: CATSAGSTDTQYF.

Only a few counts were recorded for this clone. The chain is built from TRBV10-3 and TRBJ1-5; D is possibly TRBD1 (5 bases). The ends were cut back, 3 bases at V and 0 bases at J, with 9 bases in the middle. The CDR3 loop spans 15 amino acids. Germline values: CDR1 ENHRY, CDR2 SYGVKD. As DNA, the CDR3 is TGTGCCATCAGTGACAGGGTTAATAGCAATCAGCCCCAGCATTTT. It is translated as CAISDRVNSNQPQHF.

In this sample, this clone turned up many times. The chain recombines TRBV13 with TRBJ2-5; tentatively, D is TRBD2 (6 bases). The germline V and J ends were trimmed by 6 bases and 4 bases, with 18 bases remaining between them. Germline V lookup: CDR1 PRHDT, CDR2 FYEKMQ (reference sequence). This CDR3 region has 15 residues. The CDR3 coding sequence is TGTGCCAGCAGTCCAAAGGAAGTGGGGGGAGAGACCCAGTACTTC. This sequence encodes CASSPKEVGGETQYF.